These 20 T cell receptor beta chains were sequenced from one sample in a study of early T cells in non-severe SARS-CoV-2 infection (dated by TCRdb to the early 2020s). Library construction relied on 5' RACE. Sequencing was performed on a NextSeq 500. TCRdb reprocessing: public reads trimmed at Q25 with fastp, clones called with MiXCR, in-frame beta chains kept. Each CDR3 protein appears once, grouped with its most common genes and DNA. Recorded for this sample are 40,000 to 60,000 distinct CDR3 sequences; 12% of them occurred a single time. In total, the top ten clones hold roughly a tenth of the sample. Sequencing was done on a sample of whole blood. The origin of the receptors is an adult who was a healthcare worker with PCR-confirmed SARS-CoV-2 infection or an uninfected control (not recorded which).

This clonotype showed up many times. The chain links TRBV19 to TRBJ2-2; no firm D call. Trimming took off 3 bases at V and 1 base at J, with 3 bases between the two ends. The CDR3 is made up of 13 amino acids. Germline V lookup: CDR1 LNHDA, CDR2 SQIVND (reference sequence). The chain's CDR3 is CASSIGNTGELFF. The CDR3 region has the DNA TGTGCCAGTAGTATTGGGAACACCGGGGAGCTGTTTTTT.

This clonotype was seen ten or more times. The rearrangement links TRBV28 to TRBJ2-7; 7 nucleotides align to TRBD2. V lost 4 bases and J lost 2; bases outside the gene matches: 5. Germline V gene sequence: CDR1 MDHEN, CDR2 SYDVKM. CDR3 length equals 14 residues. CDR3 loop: CASSWSGVPYEQYF. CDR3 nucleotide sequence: TGTGCCAGCAGTTGGAGCGGGGTCCCCTACGAGCAGTACTTC. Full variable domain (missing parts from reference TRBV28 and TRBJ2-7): DVKVTQSSRYLVKRTGEKVFLECVQDMDHENMFWYRQDPGLGLRLIYFSYDVKMKEKGDIPEGYSVSREKKERFSLILESASTNQTSMYLCASSWSGVPYEQYFGPGTRLTVT.

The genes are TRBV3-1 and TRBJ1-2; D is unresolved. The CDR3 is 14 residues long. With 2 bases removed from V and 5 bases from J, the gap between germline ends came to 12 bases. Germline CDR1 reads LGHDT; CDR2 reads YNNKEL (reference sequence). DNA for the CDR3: TGTGCCAGCAGCCAAATAGCACCCTCGTATGGCTACACCTTC. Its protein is CASSQIAPSYGYTF.

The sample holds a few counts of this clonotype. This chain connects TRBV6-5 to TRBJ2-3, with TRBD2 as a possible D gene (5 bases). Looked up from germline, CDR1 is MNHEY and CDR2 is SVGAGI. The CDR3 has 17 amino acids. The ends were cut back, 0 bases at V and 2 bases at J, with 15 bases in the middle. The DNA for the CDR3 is TGTGCCAGCAGTTACTCGATTAGCGTTGGCCTCACAGATACGCAGTATTTT. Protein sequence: CASSYSISVGLTDTQYF.

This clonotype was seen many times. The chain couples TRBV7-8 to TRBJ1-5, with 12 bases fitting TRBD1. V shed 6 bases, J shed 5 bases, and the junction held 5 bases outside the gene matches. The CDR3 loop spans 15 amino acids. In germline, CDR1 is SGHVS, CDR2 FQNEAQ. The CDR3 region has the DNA TGTGCCAGCAGTCCCGGGACAGGGGGCTATCAGCCCCAGCATTTT. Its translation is CASSPGTGGYQPQHF.

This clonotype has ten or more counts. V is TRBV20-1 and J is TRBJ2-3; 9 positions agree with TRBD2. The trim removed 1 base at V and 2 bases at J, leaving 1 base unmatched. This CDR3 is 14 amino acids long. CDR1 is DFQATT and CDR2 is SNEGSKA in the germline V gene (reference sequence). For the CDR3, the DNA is TGCAGTGCTAGAGGGACTAGCGTCACAGATACGCAGTATTTT. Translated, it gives CSARGTSVTDTQYF.

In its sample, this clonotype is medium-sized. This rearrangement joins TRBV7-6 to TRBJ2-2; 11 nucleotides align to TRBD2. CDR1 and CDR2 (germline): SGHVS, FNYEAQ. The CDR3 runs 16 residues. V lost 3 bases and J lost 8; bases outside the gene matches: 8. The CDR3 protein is CASSFLLAGGSGELFF. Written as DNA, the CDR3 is TGTGCCAGCAGCTTCCTCCTAGCGGGAGGATCTGGGGAGCTGTTTTTT.

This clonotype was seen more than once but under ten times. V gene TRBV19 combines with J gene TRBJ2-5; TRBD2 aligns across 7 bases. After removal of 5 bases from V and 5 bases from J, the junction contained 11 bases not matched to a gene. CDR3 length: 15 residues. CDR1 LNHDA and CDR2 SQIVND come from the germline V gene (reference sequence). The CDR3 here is CASSGSRGVAETQYF. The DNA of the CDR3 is TGTGCCAGTAGTGGGTCACGGGGGGTCGCGGAGACCCAGTACTTC.

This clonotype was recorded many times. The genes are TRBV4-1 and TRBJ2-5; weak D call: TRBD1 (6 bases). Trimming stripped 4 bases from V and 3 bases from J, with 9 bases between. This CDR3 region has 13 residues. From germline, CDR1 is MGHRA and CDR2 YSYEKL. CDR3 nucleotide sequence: TGCGCCAGCAGCCGAACAGGGAAAGAGACCCAGTACTTC. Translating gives CASSRTGKETQYF.

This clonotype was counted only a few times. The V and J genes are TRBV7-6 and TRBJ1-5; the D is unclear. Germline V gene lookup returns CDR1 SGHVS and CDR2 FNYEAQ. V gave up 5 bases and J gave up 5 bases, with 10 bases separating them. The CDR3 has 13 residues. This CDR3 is CASSPLPYQPQHF. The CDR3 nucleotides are TGTGCCAGCAGCCCCCTACCGTATCAGCCCCAGCATTTT.

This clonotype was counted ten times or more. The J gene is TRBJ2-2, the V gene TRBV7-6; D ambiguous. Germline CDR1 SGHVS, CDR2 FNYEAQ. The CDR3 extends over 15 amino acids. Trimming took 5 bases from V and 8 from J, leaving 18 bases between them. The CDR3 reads CASSQGRSMGGELFF. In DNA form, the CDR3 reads TGTGCCAGCAGCCAAGGACGGTCCATGGGAGGGGAGCTGTTTTTT.

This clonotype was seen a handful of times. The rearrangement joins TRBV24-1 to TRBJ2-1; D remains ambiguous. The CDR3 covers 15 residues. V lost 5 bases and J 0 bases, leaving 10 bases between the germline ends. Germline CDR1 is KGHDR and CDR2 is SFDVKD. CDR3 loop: CATSATLDSYNEQFF. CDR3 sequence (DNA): TGTGCCACCAGTGCAACCCTAGACTCCTACAATGAGCAGTTCTTC.

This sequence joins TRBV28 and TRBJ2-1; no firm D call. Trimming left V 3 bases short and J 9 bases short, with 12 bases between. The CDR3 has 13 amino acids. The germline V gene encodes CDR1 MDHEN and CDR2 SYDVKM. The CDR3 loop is CASSFWAAGEQFF. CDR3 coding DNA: TGTGCCAGCAGTTTTTGGGCGGCAGGTGAGCAGTTCTTC.

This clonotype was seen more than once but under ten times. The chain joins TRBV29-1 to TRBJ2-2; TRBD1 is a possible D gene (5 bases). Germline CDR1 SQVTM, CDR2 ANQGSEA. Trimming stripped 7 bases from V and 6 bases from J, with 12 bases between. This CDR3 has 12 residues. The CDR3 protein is CSASRDPGELFF. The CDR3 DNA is TGCAGCGCCTCCAGGGATCCCGGGGAGCTGTTTTTT.

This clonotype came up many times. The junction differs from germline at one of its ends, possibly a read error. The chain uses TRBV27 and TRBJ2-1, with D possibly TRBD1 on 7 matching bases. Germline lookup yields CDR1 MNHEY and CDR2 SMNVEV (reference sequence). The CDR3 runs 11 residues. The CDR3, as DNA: TGTGCCAGCAGTTGGACAGGAGGGGCCGTCTTC. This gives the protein CASSWTGGAVF.

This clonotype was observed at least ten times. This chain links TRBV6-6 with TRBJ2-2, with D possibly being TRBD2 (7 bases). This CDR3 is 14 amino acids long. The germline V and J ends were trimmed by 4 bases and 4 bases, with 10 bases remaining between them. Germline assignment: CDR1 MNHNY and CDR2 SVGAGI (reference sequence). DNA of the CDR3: TGTGCCAGCAGTTCGGGGGGCCTCACCGGGGAGCTGTTTTTT. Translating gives CASSSGGLTGELFF.

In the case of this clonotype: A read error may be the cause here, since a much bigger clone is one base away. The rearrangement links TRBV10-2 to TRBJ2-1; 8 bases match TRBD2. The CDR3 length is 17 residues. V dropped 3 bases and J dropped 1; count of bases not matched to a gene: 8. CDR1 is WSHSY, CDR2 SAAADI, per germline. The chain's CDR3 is CASSDLLADISYNEQFF. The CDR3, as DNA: TGCGCCAGCAGTGACTTACTAGCGGACATTTCCTACAATGAGCAGTTCTTC.

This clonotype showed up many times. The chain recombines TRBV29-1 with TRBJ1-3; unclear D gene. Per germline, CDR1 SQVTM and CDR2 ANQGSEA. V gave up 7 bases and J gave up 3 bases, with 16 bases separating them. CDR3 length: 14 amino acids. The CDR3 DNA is TGCAGCGCCGCCGAGGGATATGGTGGAAACACCATATATTTT. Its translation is CSAAEGYGGNTIYF.

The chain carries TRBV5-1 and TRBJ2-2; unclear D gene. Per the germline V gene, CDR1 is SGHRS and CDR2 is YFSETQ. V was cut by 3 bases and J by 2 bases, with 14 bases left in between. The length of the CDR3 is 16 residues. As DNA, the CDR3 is TGCGCCAGCAGCTACGAGATTGCCGGTAACACCGGGGAGCTGTTTTTT. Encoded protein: CASSYEIAGNTGELFF.

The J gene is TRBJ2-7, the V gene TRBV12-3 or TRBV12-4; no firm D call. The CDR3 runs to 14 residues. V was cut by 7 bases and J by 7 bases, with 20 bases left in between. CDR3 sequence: CASTVGSPWKEQYF. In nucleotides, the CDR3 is TGTGCCAGCACAGTCGGGTCCCCCTGGAAGGAGCAGTACTTC.